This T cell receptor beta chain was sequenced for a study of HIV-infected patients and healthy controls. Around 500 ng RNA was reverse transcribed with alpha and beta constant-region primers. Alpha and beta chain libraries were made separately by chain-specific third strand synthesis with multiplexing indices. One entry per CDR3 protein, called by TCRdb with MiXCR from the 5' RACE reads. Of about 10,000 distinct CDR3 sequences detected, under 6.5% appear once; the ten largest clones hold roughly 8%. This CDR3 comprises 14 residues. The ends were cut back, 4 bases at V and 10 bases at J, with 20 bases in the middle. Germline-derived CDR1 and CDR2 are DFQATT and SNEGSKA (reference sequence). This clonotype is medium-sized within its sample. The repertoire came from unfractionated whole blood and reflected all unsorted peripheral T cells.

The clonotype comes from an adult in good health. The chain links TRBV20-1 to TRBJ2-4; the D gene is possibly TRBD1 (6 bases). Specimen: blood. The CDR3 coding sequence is TGCAGTGCTAACCAAAACAGGGATTTAGGGATTCAGTACTTC. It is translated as CSANQNRDLGIQYF.